These 22 T cell receptor beta chains were all obtained from the same sample, sequenced in a study of blood T cells in healthy people across ages. PCR was performed a second time for roughly 7 to 11 cycles using a sample-barcoded 5' primer and a J-beta primer mix. TCRdb used MiXCR to reprocess the 5' RACE reads, holding one entry per CDR3 protein. The table includes 380,000 or so distinct CDR3 sequences, over 45% detected once. The specimen sequenced was blood. These receptors were obtained from a man in his 60s in good health.

This clonotype has only a few counts. The chain couples TRBV20-1 to TRBJ2-1; TRBD2 matches 11 bases. Germline lookup yields CDR1 DFQATT and CDR2 SNEGSKA (reference sequence). Trimming took 5 bases from V and 6 from J; bases not matched to a gene: 9. The length of the CDR3 is 15 residues. The CDR3 DNA reads as TGCAGTGCTTCAGTGAGACTAGCGGGGATCAATGAGCAGTTCTTC. It translates to CSASVRLAGINEQFF.

The rearrangement uses TRBV12-3 or TRBV12-4 and TRBJ2-7, with TRBD1 identical over 7 bases. Trimming took 3 bases from V and 4 from J; bases not matched to a gene: 9. The CDR3 covers 15 residues. The CDR3, as DNA: TGTGCCAGCAGTTTTTCCAACAGGGGCCCTTACGAGCAGTACTTC. Residues: CASSFSNRGPYEQYF.

The CDR3 coding sequence is TGTGCCAGCAGCGTAACAGGGAGATCAAACTACGAGCAGTACTTC. It translates to CASSVTGRSNYEQYF. The chain couples TRBV7-2 to TRBJ2-7, with a weak D call TRBD1 (6 bases). Germline loops: CDR1 SGHTA, CDR2 FQGNSA. The ends were cut back, 5 bases at V and 3 bases at J, with 17 bases in the middle. The CDR3 runs 15 residues.

This chain uses TRBV6-2 or TRBV6-3 with TRBJ2-7; D is perhaps TRBD1 (5 bases). CDR1 is MNHEY and CDR2 is SVGEGT in the germline V gene. V lost 6 bases and J lost 3, with 15 bases in between. The CDR3 is made up of 14 amino acids. DNA of the CDR3: TGTGCCAGCAGCCGACGGACAATCGACTACGAGCAGTACTTC. This gives the protein CASSRRTIDYEQYF.

A few counts support this clonotype. The V gene is TRBV27, the J gene TRBJ2-4, with 7 positions matching TRBD1. Germline-derived CDR1 and CDR2 are MNHEY and SMNVEV (reference sequence). V shed 3 bases, J shed 1 base, and the junction held 9 bases outside the gene matches. This CDR3 has 17 residues. CDR3 protein: CASSLGKGAKAKNIQYF. DNA for the CDR3: TGTGCCAGCAGTTTGGGGAAGGGGGCGAAGGCCAAAAACATTCAGTACTTC.

V and J are TRBV12-3 or TRBV12-4 and TRBJ2-7; the D gene is possibly TRBD1 (6 bases). Between the trimmed V and J ends, which lost 2 bases and 6 bases, there was a span of 8 bases. The CDR3 is 12 amino acids. DNA for the CDR3: TGTGCCAGCAGTTTAAAAGGGGGCGAGCAGTACTTC. This gives the protein CASSLKGGEQYF.

This CDR3 reads CASTAYRGSSTDTQYF. The DNA of the CDR3 is TGTGCCAGCACCGCCTATAGGGGATCTAGCACAGATACGCAGTATTTT. V and J are TRBV28 and TRBJ2-3, with D maybe TRBD1 (5 bases). In germline, CDR1 is MDHEN, CDR2 SYDVKM. V lost 7 bases, J lost 0 bases, and 17 bases lay in between. The CDR3 covers 16 residues.

The chain carries TRBV6-2 or TRBV6-3 and TRBJ2-3; D might be TRBD2 (6 bases). The CDR3 has 15 residues. V was trimmed by 5 bases and J by 0 bases, leaving 12 bases between them. The germline gives CDR1 MNHEY, CDR2 SVGEGT. CDR3 DNA: TGTGCCAGCAGTGCCCCGGGGGATAGCACAGATACGCAGTATTTT. It encodes CASSAPGDSTDTQYF.

A word on this clonotype: A single base separates this from a much larger clone, so it may be a read error. V and J are TRBV20-1 and TRBJ1-6; perhaps TRBD1 as D (5 bases). In germline, CDR1 is DFQATT, CDR2 SNEGSKA (reference sequence). The CDR3 sequence is 15 residues long. CDR3 coding DNA: TGCAGTGCTAGAGATCGAAGACAGAGGGATTCACCCCCCCACTTT. This gives the protein CSARDRRQRDSPPHF.

The J gene is TRBJ2-5, the V gene TRBV5-6, with TRBD2 matching over 9 bases. With 0 bases clipped from V and 2 bases from J, the junction kept 2 bases outside the gene matches. In germline, CDR1 is SGHDT, CDR2 YYEEEE. This CDR3 has 15 residues. The chain's CDR3 is CASSLGTSEQETQYF. CDR3 bases: TGTGCCAGCAGCTTGGGGACTAGCGAACAAGAGACCCAGTACTTC.

The rearrangement uses TRBV13 and TRBJ2-7; D might be TRBD1 (7 bases). The CDR3 length is 15 residues. Germline V gene lookup returns CDR1 PRHDT and CDR2 FYEKMQ (reference sequence). The V end was cut by 1 base, the J end by 3 bases, with 13 bases between. CDR3 nucleotides: TGTGCCAGCAGCTTAGCAGGGGGGCTCCACTACGAGCAGTACTTC. Its translation: CASSLAGGLHYEQYF.

The V and J genes are TRBV10-3 and TRBJ1-1; D is ambiguous. Trimming left V 3 bases short and J 2 bases short, with 7 bases between. The CDR3 has 13 residues. Germline CDR1 and CDR2: ENHRY and SYGVKD. The CDR3 loop reads CAISDRPNTEAFF. CDR3 sequence (DNA): TGTGCCATCAGTGACAGGCCCAACACTGAAGCTTTCTTT.

This clonotype was picked up many times. The chain combines TRBV7-2 with TRBJ2-7; TRBD2 matches at 14 bases. The germline V gene encodes CDR1 SGHTA and CDR2 FQGNSA. V gave up 0 bases and J gave up 1 base; unmatched junction bases: 5. The CDR3 runs to 18 residues. The CDR3, as DNA: TGTGCCAGCAGCTTAGCTGGGACTAGCGGGAGTGGGTCCTACGAGCAGTACTTC. The encoded protein is CASSLAGTSGSGSYEQYF.

CDR3 sequence: CSARFGETQYF. The CDR3 bases are TGCAGTGCTAGGTTCGGTGAGACCCAGTACTTC. The chain has TRBV20-1 and TRBJ2-5; D remains unclear. Trimming took off 3 bases at V and 5 bases at J, with 7 bases between the two ends. The germline V gene encodes CDR1 DFQATT and CDR2 SNEGSKA (reference sequence). The CDR3 has 11 amino acids.

The table lists this clonotype with a few counts. V is TRBV7-2 and J is TRBJ2-3; a weak D match, TRBD1 (5 bases). CDR3 length equals 13 residues. From germline, CDR1 is SGHTA and CDR2 FQGNSA. V was pared by 4 bases and J by 2 bases, with 7 bases between. Here the CDR3 DNA reads TGTGCCAGCAGCTCGGACAACACAGATACGCAGTATTTT. This translates into CASSSDNTDTQYF.

Many counts were recorded for this clonotype. This rearrangement joins TRBV29-1 to TRBJ2-1; no firm D call. Trimming took off 4 bases at V and 6 bases at J, with 10 bases between the two ends. Germline CDR1 is SQVTM and CDR2 is ANQGSEA. The CDR3 covers 12 residues. For the CDR3, the DNA is TGCAGCGTTGGGGCTGTTGTCAATGAGCAGTTCTTC. This sequence encodes CSVGAVVNEQFF.

Only a few counts were recorded for this clonotype. The V and J genes are TRBV20-1 and TRBJ2-1, with D perhaps matching TRBD1 or TRBD2 (5 bases each). Germline V lookup: CDR1 DFQATT, CDR2 SNEGSKA (reference sequence). The germline V and J ends were trimmed by 6 bases and 5 bases, with 14 bases remaining between them. This CDR3 spans 13 amino acids. This chain's CDR3 is CSATGPSNNEQFF. The CDR3 DNA follows: TGCAGTGCAACGGGACCAAGTAACAATGAGCAGTTCTTC.

CDR3 coding DNA: TGCGCCAGCAGCCAAGAGGCAGGGTTGGGGACCCAGTACTTC. It translates to CASSQEAGLGTQYF. The rearrangement links TRBV4-3 to TRBJ2-5; D is perhaps TRBD1 (5 bases). Per germline, CDR1 LGHNA and CDR2 YSLEER. This CDR3 comprises 14 residues. Trimming removed 0 bases at V and 7 bases at J, with 12 bases between.

This clonotype appeared a few times. The chain employs TRBV28 and TRBJ2-7; 8 bases are shared with TRBD1. This CDR3 has 15 amino acids. CDR1 and CDR2 (germline): MDHEN, SYDVKM. V trimming: 8 bases; J trimming: 2 bases; junction bases outside the gene matches: 11. DNA of the CDR3: TGTGCCAGCCGCCAAGGGACAGGACTAACCTACGAGCAGTACTTC. It codes for CASRQGTGLTYEQYF.

V and J are TRBV5-1 and TRBJ1-2; a weak D match, TRBD1 (5 bases). The germline V gene has CDR1 SGHRS and CDR2 YFSETQ. CDR3 size: 13 residues. V lost 0 bases and J lost 8, with 11 bases in between. The CDR3 reads CASSLDGARGYTF. CDR3 nucleotide sequence: TGCGCCAGCAGCTTGGATGGGGCCAGAGGCTACACCTTC. The full variable domain, with the rest looked up from reference TRBV5-1 and TRBJ1-2, is KAGVTQTPRYLIKTRGQQVTLSCSPISGHRSVSWYQQTPGQGLQFLFEYFSETQRNKGNFPGRFSGRQFSNSRSEMNVSTLELGDSALYLCASSLDGARGYTFGSGTRLTVV.

This clonotype has only a few counts. This chain joins TRBV29-1 and TRBJ1-2; no clear D gene. The V end was cut by 7 bases, the J end by 4 bases, with 13 bases between. Germline V gene data show CDR1 as SQVTM and CDR2 as ANQGSEA. The CDR3 totals 12 residues. The CDR3 DNA sequence: TGCAGCGCCCGGACTGTTTCCTATGGCTACACCTTC. Its protein is CSARTVSYGYTF. The full variable domain, its missing parts supplied by reference TRBV29-1 and TRBJ1-2, is SAVISQKPSRDICQRGTSLTIQCQVDSQVTMMFWYRQQPGQSLTLIATANQGSEATYESGFVIDKFPISRPNLTFSTLTVSNMSPEDSSIYLCSARTVSYGYTFGSGTRLTVV.

The rearrangement uses TRBV3-1 and TRBJ2-1; 13 nucleotides match TRBD2. V shed 4 bases and J 9 bases; nucleotides not matched to a gene: 3. The germline V gene has CDR1 LGHDT and CDR2 YNNKEL (reference sequence). The CDR3 length is 14 residues. This CDR3 is CASSRRTSGGEQFF. CDR3 sequence (DNA): TGTGCCAGCAGCCGTAGGACTAGCGGGGGTGAGCAGTTCTTC.